A single sample is the source of the 25 T cell receptor beta chains below, sequenced in a study of blood T cell repertoires in COVID-19 (dated by TCRdb to 2018 to 2021). Library method: the immunoSEQ multiplex PCR assay. This immuneACCESS table, as held by TCRdb, lists in-frame sequences with V and J called but not all clones. Of the missing ones, under half trace to an unresolved V gene in checked studies; the others have no known cause. The sample data list more than 300,000 clones, and more than 75% of these were observed just once. In total, the top ten clones hold 1.2% of the sample. The sequenced sample consisted of PBMCs or T cells enriched from blood (not recorded which). Source of these receptors: a woman under 30 who had recovered from COVID-19.

The chain links TRBV4-3 to TRBJ1-3; D ambiguous. The CDR3 has 15 amino acids. CDR1 LGHNA and CDR2 YSLEER come from the germline V gene. Trimming removed 0 bases at V and 6 bases at J, with 12 bases between. The CDR3: CASSQDRETINTIYF. The DNA for the CDR3 is TGCGCCAGCAGCCAAGATCGGGAGACAATAAACACCATATATTTT.

This chain connects TRBV9 to TRBJ2-3, with TRBD2 identical over 10 bases. The V gene's germline CDR1 is SGDLS and CDR2 YYNGEE. The V gene end was trimmed by 3 bases and the J gene end by 2 bases; junction bases not matched to a gene: 3. This CDR3 region has 15 residues. The CDR3 here is CASSALAGDTDTQYF. CDR3 bases: TGTGCCAGCAGCGCCCTAGCGGGGGACACAGATACGCAGTATTTT.

CDR3 region: CASSEFTEGYGYTF. The CDR3 DNA is TGTGCCAGCAGTGAGTTTACAGAAGGCTATGGCTACACCTTC. The genes are TRBV2 and TRBJ1-2, with D uncertain. Per the germline V gene, CDR1 is SNHLY and CDR2 is FYNNEI. This CDR3 is built from 14 residues. V was cut by 3 bases and J by 4 bases, with 12 bases left in between.

V is TRBV4-2 and J is TRBJ2-2; 7 bases are shared with TRBD2. Germline loops: CDR1 LGHNA, CDR2 YNFKEQ. This CDR3 has 19 amino acids. The junction had 11 bases not matched to a gene; V was cut back by 1 base and J by 0 bases. As DNA, the CDR3 is TGTGCCAGCAGCCAAGGCCAAAAAGCGGGGATCCCGAACACCGGGGAGCTGTTTTTT. Encoded protein: CASSQGQKAGIPNTGELFF.

This chain connects TRBV11-3 to TRBJ1-3; D call uncertain. This CDR3 is built from 12 residues. CDR1 is SGHNT, CDR2 YENEEA, per germline. The ends were cut back, 6 bases at V and 5 bases at J, with 8 bases in the middle. CDR3 coding DNA: TGTGCCAGCAGGGTGAGCAGAAACACCATATATTTT. Translation: CASRVSRNTIYF.

Here the CDR3 reads CASSHRGKRTEAFF. In nucleotides, the CDR3 is TGTGCCAGCAGCCACAGGGGAAAGCGGACTGAAGCTTTCTTT. The chain has TRBV3-1 (or the pseudogene TRBV3-2) and TRBJ1-1, with TRBD1 as a possible D gene (6 bases). This CDR3 contains 14 residues. CDR1 and CDR2 from the germline V gene are LGHDT and YNNKEL (reference sequence). The V gene lost 3 bases and the J gene lost 5 bases, with 13 bases spanning the gap.

Here the CDR3 DNA reads TGCAGCGCCCTGGGGCAGGGGGCGTGGGAGCAGTACTTC. It yields the protein CSALGQGAWEQYF. The chain links TRBV29-1 to TRBJ2-7; TRBD1 matches at 8 bases. The CDR3 covers 13 residues. V was clipped by 7 bases and J by 7 bases; unmatched bases: 12. Germline lookup yields CDR1 SQVTM and CDR2 ANQGSEA.

The rearrangement links TRBV21-1 to TRBJ1-6. TRBV21-1 is a documented pseudogene. CDR3 size: 15 residues. CDR3 amino acids: CASTPCGGEDSPLHF. The CDR3 DNA reads as TGTGCCAGCACCCCTTGCGGGGGTGAGGATTCACCCCTCCACTTT.

The V and J genes are TRBV27 and TRBJ1-1; D possibly corresponds to TRBD1 (5 bases). The CDR3 totals 14 residues. Germline V gives CDR1 MNHEY, CDR2 SMNVEV (reference sequence). V dropped 5 bases and J dropped 0 bases, with 10 bases sitting between them. This CDR3 is CASSIGHLNTEAFF. The CDR3, as DNA: TGTGCCAGCAGTATTGGACACCTGAACACTGAAGCTTTCTTT.

The V gene is TRBV5-1, the J gene TRBJ1-5, with 7 nucleotides matching TRBD1. The V and J ends lost 4 bases and 6 bases, in that order; junction bases with no gene match: 4. The germline V gene has CDR1 SGHRS and CDR2 YFSETQ. The CDR3 totals 13 residues. The CDR3 DNA reads as TGCGCCAGCAGCCCGACAGGGATTCAGCCCCAGCATTTT. It yields the protein CASSPTGIQPQHF.

This clone was observed a handful of times. The chain couples TRBV4-1 to TRBJ1-1; possible D gene TRBD1, 5 bases. The CDR3 extends over 13 amino acids. Deletions cut 0 bases from V and 10 bases from J, with 12 bases between. Germline V gene sequence: CDR1 MGHRA, CDR2 YSYEKL. The CDR3 reads CASSQDEGARAFF. The CDR3, as DNA: TGCGCCAGCAGCCAAGATGAAGGGGCCCGAGCTTTCTTT.

The DNA of the CDR3 is TGTGCCAGCAGCTTCGGGGACTATGGCTACACCTTC. Its protein is CASSFGDYGYTF. J is TRBJ1-2 and V is TRBV5-5; D gene ambiguous. This CDR3 comprises 12 residues. Trimming stripped 2 bases from V and 3 bases from J, with 5 bases between. CDR1 and CDR2 (germline): SGHKS, YYEKEE (reference sequence).

V gene TRBV13 combines with J gene TRBJ2-7; TRBD2 matches at 9 bases. V dropped 5 bases and J dropped 3; count of bases not matched to a gene: 8. The germline V gene has CDR1 PRHDT and CDR2 FYEKMQ (reference sequence). This CDR3 has 15 amino acids. The CDR3 nucleotides read TGTGCCAGCAGCCCAGCTGCTAGCGGGGACTACGAGCAGTACTTC. Protein sequence: CASSPAASGDYEQYF.

This chain's CDR3 is CAISERDRVSNQPQHF. The CDR3 DNA is TGTGCCATCAGTGAACGGGACAGGGTTAGCAATCAGCCCCAGCATTTT. This chain links TRBV10-3 with TRBJ1-5, with 9 bases fitting TRBD1. The germline V gene encodes CDR1 ENHRY and CDR2 SYGVKD. V lost 3 bases to trimming and J lost 0 bases; unmatched junction nucleotides: 3. The CDR3 sequence is 16 residues long.

The rearrangement links TRBV11-3 to TRBJ2-5, with TRBD1 matching 7 bases. J gave up 6 bases and V 2 bases, and 0 bases lay outside the gene matches. Germline V gives CDR1 SGHNT, CDR2 YENEEA. This CDR3 is built from 12 residues. The CDR3 is CASSLRGQTQYF. CDR3 coding DNA: TGTGCCAGCAGCTTAAGGGGGCAGACCCAGTACTTC. The whole variable domain, remainder taken from reference TRBV11-3 and TRBJ2-5, is EAGVVQSPRYKIIEKKQPVAFWCNPISGHNTLYWYLQNLGQGPELLIRYENEEAVDDSQLPKDRFSAERLKGVDSTLKIQPAELGDSAVYLCASSLRGQTQYFGPGTRLLVL.

The chain carries TRBV18 and TRBJ1-5; 12 nucleotides match TRBD1. This CDR3 contains 18 residues. Germline lookup yields CDR1 KGHSH and CDR2 LQKENI. Unmatched junction bases numbered 5, after V lost 2 bases and J lost 0 bases. This CDR3 is CASSPMGQGAYSNQPQHF. DNA for the CDR3: TGTGCCAGCTCACCAATGGGACAGGGGGCTTATAGCAATCAGCCCCAGCATTTT.

The V and J genes are TRBV7-2 and TRBJ1-2; TRBD1 matches 8 bases. The V segment lost 4 bases and the J segment 7 bases; nucleotides outside the gene matches: 8. Germline CDR1 is SGHTA and CDR2 is FQGNSA. CDR3 size: 14 residues. CDR3 amino acids: CASSSGTGPFGYTF. DNA for the CDR3: TGTGCCAGCAGCTCCGGGACAGGACCGTTTGGCTACACCTTC.

The genes are TRBV3-1 (or the pseudogene TRBV3-2) and TRBJ1-3; D remains ambiguous. Trimming cost V 0 bases and J 0 bases, with 15 bases left between them. The CDR3 consists of 18 residues. Germline values: CDR1 LGHDT, CDR2 YNNKEL (reference sequence). Written as DNA, the CDR3 is TGTGCCAGCAGCCAAGAAAGTATCCGGAGATCCTCTGGAAACACCATATATTTT. It yields the protein CASSQESIRRSSGNTIYF.

V and J are TRBV7-9 and TRBJ1-5; D is possibly TRBD1 (5 bases). This CDR3 is 12 amino acids long. V was cut by 8 bases and J by 3 bases, with 8 bases left in between. The germline V gene has CDR1 SEHNR and CDR2 FQNEAQ (reference sequence). CDR3 nucleotide sequence: TGTGCCAGCCAGGGATACAATCAGCCCCAGCATTTT. It translates to CASQGYNQPQHF.

The chain links TRBV9 to TRBJ1-3, with 8 bases aligning to TRBD1. This CDR3 spans 17 amino acids. The J segment lost 0 bases and the V segment lost 4 bases, leaving 9 bases of the junction unmatched. CDR1 and CDR2 from the germline V gene are SGDLS and YYNGEE. CDR3 DNA sequence: TGTGCCAGCAGCCCACGGACAGGGAAGCTCTCTGGAAACACCATATATTTT. Translated: CASSPRTGKLSGNTIYF.

The rearrangement links TRBV11-2 to TRBJ1-2; D not certain. Trimming shortened V by 1 base and J by 8 bases, and 11 bases separated the two germline ends. The germline V gene has CDR1 SGHAT and CDR2 FQNNGV. The CDR3 is 13 residues long. The CDR3 loop reads CASSLGEDRGYTF. The DNA of the CDR3 is TGTGCCAGCAGCTTAGGTGAGGATCGCGGCTACACCTTC.

This clone has more than one count but fewer than ten. The V call is TRBV20-1, the J call TRBJ2-1, with D hard to call. Looked up from germline, CDR1 is DFQATT and CDR2 is SNEGSKA (reference sequence). Trimming removed 3 bases at V and 7 bases at J, with 10 bases between. This CDR3 comprises 12 residues. CDR3 DNA sequence: TGCAGTGCTAGTAACTTTTGGAATGAGCAGTTCTTC. Its translation is CSASNFWNEQFF.

This chain joins TRBV10-3 and TRBJ2-2, with D uncertain. The V end lost 5 bases, the J end lost 3 bases, and 10 bases lay between the germline ends. The germline gives CDR1 ENHRY, CDR2 SYGVKD. The CDR3 consists of 14 residues. CDR3 sequence (DNA): TGTGCCATCAGTTCGCGCGTGGACACCGGGGAGCTGTTTTTT. This encodes CAISSRVDTGELFF.

This chain uses TRBV19 with TRBJ2-7; no definite D call. This CDR3 region has 14 residues. Germline V lookup: CDR1 LNHDA, CDR2 SQIVND (reference sequence). Between the trimmed V and J ends, which lost 6 bases and 0 bases, there was a span of 12 bases. The CDR3: CASRPSKNSYEQYF. The CDR3 nucleotides read TGTGCCAGTAGGCCGAGCAAGAACTCCTACGAGCAGTACTTC.

This clone was detected only once. This chain connects TRBV6-2 or TRBV6-3 to TRBJ1-1; D is undetermined. The CDR3 has 16 amino acids. The germline CDR1 and CDR2 sequences are MNHEY and SVGEGT. The V end lost 0 bases, the J end lost 3 bases, and 14 bases lay between the germline ends. The DNA for the CDR3 is TGTGCCAGCAGTTACTCGACTTGGGAGCGGGACACTGAAGCTTTCTTT. Protein sequence: CASSYSTWERDTEAFF.